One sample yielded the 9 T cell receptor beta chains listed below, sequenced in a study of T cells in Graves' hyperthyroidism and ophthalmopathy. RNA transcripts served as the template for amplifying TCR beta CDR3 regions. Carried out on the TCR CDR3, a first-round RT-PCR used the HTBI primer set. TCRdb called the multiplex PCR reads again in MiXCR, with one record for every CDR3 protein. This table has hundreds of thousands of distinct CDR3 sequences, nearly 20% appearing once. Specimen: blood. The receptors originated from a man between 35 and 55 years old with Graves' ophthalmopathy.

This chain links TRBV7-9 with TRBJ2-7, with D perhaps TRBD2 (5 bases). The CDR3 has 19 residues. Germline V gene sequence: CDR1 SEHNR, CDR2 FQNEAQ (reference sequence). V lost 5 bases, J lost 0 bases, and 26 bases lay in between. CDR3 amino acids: CASSPPRGVVRSDSYEQYF. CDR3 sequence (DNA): TGTGCCAGCAGCCCCCCTCGGGGTGTCGTACGGTCTGACTCCTACGAGCAGTACTTC.

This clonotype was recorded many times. The CDR3 DNA reads as TGTGCCAGCAGTGGGGTAGTCGGAGGCACAGATACGCAGTATTTT. Protein: CASSGVVGGTDTQYF. The chain employs TRBV28 and TRBJ2-3; the D is unclear. The CDR3 loop spans 15 amino acids. V was cut by 5 bases and J by 1 base, with 13 bases left in between. Germline CDR1 reads MDHEN; CDR2 reads SYDVKM.

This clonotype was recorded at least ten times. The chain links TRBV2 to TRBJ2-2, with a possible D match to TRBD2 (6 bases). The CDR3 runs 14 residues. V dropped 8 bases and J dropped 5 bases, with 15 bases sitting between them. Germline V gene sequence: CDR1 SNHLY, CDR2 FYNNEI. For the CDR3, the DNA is TGTGCCAGCTGCCGGGACTCCGGAACCGGGGAGCTGTTTTTT. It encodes CASCRDSGTGELFF.

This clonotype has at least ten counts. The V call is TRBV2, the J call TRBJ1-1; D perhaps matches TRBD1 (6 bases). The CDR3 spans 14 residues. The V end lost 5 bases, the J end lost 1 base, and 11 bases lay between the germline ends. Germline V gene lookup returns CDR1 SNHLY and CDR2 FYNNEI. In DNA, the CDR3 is TGTGCCAGCAGTTTAGAACAGGGGAACACTGAAGCTTTCTTT. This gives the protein CASSLEQGNTEAFF.

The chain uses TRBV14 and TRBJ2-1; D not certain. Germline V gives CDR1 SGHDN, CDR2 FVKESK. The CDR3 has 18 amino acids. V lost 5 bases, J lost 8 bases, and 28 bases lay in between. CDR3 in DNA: TGTGCCAGCAGCTCAATACCTGTGAGCAGCCATCTTTCGGATGAGCAGTTCTTC. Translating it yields CASSSIPVSSHLSDEQFF.

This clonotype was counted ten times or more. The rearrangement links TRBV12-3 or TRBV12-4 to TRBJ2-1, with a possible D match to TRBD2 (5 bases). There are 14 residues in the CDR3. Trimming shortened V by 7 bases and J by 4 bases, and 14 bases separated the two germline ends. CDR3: CASTDGLGYNEQFF. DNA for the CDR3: TGTGCCAGCACCGATGGACTGGGGTACAATGAGCAGTTCTTC.

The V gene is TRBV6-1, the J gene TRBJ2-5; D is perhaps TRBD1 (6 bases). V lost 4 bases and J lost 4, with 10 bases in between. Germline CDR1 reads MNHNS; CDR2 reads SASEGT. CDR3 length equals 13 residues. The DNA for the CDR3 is TGTGCCAGCAGTGTTATCAGGGGAGAGACCCAGTACTTC. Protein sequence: CASSVIRGETQYF.

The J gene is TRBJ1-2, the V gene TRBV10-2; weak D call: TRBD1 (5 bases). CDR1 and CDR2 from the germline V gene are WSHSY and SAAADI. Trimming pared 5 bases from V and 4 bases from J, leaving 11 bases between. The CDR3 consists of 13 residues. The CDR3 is CASSPGPLYGYTF. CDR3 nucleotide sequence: TGCGCCAGCAGTCCGGGACCGCTCTATGGCTACACCTTC.

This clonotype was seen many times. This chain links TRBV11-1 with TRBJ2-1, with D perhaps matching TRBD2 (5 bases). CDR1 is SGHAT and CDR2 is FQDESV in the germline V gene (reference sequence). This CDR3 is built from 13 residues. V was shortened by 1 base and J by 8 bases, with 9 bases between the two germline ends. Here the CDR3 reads CASSLGGSDEQFF. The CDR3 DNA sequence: TGTGCCAGCAGCTTAGGAGGGAGCGATGAGCAGTTCTTC.